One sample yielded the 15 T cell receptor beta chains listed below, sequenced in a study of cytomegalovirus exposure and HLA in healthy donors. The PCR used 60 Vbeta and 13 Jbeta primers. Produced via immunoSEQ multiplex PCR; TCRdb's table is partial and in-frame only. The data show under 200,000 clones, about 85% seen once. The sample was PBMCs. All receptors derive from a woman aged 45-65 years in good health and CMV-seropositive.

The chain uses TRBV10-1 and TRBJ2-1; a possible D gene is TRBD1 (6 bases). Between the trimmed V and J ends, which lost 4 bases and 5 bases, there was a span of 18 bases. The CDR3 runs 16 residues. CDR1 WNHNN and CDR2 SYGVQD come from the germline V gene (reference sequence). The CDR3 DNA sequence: TGCGCCAGCAGTGGGGGGCCTAGGGGAAGGGACAATGAGCAGTTCTTC. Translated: CASSGGPRGRDNEQFF.

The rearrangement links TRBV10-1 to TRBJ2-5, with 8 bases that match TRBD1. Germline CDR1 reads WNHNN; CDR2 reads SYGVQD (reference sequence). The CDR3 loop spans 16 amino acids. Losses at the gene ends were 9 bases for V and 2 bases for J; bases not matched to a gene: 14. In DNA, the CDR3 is TGCGCCAGGGTCCGCCCGGGACAGGCCTCTCAAGAGACCCAGTACTTC. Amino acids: CARVRPGQASQETQYF.

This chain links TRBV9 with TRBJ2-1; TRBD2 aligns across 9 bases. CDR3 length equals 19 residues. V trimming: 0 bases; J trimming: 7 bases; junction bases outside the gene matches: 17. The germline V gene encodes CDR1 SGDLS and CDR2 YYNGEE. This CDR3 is CASSVGSGWASGTVNEQFF. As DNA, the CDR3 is TGTGCCAGCAGCGTAGGATCAGGGTGGGCTAGCGGGACGGTAAATGAGCAGTTCTTC.

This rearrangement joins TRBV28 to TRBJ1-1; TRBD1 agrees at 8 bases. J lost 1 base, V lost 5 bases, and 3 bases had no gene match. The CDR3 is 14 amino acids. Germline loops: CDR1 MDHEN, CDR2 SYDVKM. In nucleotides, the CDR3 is TGTGCCAGCAGTAACAGGGGGAGGAACACTGAAGCTTTCTTT. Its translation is CASSNRGRNTEAFF.

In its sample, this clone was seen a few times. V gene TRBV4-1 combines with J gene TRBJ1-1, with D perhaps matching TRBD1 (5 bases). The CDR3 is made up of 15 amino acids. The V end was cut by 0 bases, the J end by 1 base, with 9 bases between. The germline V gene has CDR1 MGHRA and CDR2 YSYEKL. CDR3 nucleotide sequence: TGCGCCAGCAGCCAAGAACGACAGACGAACACTGAAGCTTTCTTT. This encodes CASSQERQTNTEAFF.

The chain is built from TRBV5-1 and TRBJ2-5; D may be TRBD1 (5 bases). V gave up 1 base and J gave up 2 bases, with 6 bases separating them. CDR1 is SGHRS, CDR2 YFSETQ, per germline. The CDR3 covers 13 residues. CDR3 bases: TGCGCCAGCAGCTTGCAGGGACAAGAGACCCAGTACTTC. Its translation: CASSLQGQETQYF.

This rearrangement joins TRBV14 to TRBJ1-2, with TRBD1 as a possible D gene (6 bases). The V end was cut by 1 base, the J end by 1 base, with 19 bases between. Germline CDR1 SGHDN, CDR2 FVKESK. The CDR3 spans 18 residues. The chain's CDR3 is CASSQVSGRDIYNYGYTF. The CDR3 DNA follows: TGTGCCAGCAGCCAAGTAAGCGGACGGGACATTTATAACTATGGCTACACCTTC.

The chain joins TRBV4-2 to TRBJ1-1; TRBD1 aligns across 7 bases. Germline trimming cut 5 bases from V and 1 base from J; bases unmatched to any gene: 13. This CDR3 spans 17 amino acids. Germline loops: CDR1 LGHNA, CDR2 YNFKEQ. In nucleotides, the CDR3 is TGTGCCAGCAGCTACCCAACCGGACAGGAACAGAACACTGAAGCTTTCTTT. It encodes CASSYPTGQEQNTEAFF.

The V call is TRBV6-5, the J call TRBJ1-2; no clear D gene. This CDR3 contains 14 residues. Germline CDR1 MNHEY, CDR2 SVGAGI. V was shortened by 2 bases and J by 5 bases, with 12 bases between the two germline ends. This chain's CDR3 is CASSYAPESYGYTF. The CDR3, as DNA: TGTGCCAGCAGTTACGCGCCCGAATCTTATGGCTACACCTTC.

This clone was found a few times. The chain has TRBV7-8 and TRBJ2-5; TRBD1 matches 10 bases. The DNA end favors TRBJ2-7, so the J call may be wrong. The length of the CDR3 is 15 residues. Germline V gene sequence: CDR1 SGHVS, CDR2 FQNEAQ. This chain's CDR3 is CASSIGTGVSYEQYF. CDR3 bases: TGTGCCAGCAGCATCGGGACAGGGGTCTCCTACGAGCAGTACTTC.

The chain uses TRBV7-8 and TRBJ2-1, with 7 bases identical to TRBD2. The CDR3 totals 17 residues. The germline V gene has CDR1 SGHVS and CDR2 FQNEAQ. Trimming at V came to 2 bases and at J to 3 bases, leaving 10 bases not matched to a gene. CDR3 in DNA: TGTGCCAGCAGCTTATACGGGGCTAGCGGAGGCTACAATGAGCAGTTCTTC. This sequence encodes CASSLYGASGGYNEQFF.

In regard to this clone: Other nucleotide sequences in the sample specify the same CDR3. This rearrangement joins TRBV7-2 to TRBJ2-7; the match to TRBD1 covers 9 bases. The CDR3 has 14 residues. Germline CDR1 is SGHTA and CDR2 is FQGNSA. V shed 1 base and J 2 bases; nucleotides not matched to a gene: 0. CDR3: CASSLDRGPYEQYF. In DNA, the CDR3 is TGTGCCAGCAGCTTAGACAGGGGGCCCTACGAGCAGTACTTC.

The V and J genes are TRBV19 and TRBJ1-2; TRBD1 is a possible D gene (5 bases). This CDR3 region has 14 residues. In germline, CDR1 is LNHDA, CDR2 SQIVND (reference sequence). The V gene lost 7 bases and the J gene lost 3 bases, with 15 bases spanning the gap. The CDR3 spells CASTQGIRDYGYTF. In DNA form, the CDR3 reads TGTGCCAGTACCCAGGGAATTCGGGACTATGGCTACACCTTC.

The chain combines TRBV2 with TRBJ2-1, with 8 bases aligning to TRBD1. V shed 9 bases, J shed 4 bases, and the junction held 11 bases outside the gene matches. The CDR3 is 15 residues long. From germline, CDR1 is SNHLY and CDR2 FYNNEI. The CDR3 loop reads CASKLGQGRYNEQFF. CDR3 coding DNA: TGTGCCAGTAAATTAGGACAGGGACGGTACAATGAGCAGTTCTTC. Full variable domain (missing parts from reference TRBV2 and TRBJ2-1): EPEVTQTPSHQVTQMGQEVILRCVPISNHLYFYWYRQILGQKVEFLVSFYNNEISEKSEIFDDQFSVERPDGSNFTLKIRSTKLEDSAMYFCASKLGQGRYNEQFFGPGTRLTVL.

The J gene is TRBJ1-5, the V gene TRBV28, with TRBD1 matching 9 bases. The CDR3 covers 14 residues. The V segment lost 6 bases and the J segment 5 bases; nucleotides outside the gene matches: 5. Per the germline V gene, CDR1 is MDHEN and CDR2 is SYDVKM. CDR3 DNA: TGTGCCAGCAGGCGGACAGGGGCGCATCAGCCCCAGCATTTT. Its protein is CASRRTGAHQPQHF.